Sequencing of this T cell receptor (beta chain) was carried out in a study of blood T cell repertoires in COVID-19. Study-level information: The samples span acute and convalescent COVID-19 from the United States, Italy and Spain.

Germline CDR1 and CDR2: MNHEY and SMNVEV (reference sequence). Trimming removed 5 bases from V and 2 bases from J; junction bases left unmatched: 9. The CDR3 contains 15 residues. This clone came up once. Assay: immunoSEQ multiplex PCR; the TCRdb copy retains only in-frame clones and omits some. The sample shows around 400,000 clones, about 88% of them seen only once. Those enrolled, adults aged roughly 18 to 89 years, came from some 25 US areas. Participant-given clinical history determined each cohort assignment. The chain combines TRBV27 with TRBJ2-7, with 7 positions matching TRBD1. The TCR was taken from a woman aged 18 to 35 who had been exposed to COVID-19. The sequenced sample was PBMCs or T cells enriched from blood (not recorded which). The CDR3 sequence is CASSPRTGTAYEQYF. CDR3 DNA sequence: TGTGCCAGCAGTCCTCGGACAGGAACCGCCTACGAGCAGTACTTC.